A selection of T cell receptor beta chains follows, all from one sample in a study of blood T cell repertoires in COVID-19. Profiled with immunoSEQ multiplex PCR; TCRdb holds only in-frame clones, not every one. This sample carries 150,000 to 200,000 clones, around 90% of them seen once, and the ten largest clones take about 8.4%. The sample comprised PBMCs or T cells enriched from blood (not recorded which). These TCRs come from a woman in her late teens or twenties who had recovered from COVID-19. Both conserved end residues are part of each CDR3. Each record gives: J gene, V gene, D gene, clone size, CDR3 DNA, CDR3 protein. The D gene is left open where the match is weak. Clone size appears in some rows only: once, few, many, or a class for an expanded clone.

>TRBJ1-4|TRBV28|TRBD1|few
TGTGCCAGCAGCCGCGAACAGGGGGCATTTGAAAAACTGTTTTTT
CASSREQGAFEKLFF
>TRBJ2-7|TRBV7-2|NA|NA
TGTGCCAGCAGCTTAGGACTGGTCGACTACGAGCAGTACTTC
CASSLGLVDYEQYF
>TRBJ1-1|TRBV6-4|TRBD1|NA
TGTGCCAGCAGTGACCGGGACAGGGGAGGCACTGAAGCTTTCTTT
CASSDRDRGGTEAFF
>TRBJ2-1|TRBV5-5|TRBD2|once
TGTGCCAGCAGCCCCCGCAGGGGGCTAGCGGGAGGGCCTTACAATGAGCAGTTCTTC
CASSPRRGLAGGPYNEQFF
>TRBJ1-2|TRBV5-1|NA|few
TGCGCCAGCAGCTTGGCCGGGGAAGGCTACACCTTC
CASSLAGEGYTF
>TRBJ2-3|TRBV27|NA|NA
TGTGCCAGCAGTCCAATCGACTCTGAGCGAGACACAGATACGCAGTATTTT
CASSPIDSERDTDTQYF
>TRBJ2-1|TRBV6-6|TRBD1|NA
TGTGCCAGCAGTTACGAAGGGGGCCTCTACAATGAGCAGTTCTTC
CASSYEGGLYNEQFF
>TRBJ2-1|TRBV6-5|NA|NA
TGTGCCAGCAGTTTTTTTAGCTCCTACAATGAGCAGTTCTTC
CASSFFSSYNEQFF
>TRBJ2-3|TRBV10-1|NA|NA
TGCGCCAGCAGTTCTAGCACAGATACGCAGTATTTT
CASSSSTDTQYF
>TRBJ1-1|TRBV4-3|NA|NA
TGCGCCAGCAGCCAAGTTACACGGGACACTGAAGCTTTCTTT
CASSQVTRDTEAFF
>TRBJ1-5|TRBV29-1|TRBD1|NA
TGCAGCGCAGGACAGGGCCGACATCAGCCCCAGCATTTT
CSAGQGRHQPQHF
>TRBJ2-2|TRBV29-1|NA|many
TGCAGCTTCAGGGACACCGGGGAGCTGTTTTTT
CSFRDTGELFF
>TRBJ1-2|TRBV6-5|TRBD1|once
TGTGCCAGCAGCCCAGACAGGGGGAGCGGCTACACCTTC
CASSPDRGSGYTF
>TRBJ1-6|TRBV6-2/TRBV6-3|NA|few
TGTGCCAGCAGTGGGGACAATGCATCACCCCTCCACTTT
CASSGDNASPLHF
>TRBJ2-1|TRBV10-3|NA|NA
TGTGCCATCAGTGAACTCGGGGGATATGAGCAGTTCTTC
CAISELGGYEQFF
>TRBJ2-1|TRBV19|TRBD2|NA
TGTGCCACCCCAAAAGGGCTAGCGGACTACAATGAGCAGTTCTTC
CATPKGLADYNEQFF
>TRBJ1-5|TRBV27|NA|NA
TGTGCCAGCAGTTTATATGCAGATTATAGCAATCAGCCCCAGCATTTT
CASSLYADYSNQPQHF